The 28 T cell receptor beta chains reported below all come from one sample, sequenced in a study of Ad26.COV2.S vaccination and SARS-CoV-2 variants. TCRdb's copy holds only in-frame clones and misses some; the assay was immunoSEQ multiplex PCR. The table has some 640,000 clones, roughly 90% seen once; the top ten hold 1.5%. This sample's treatment: 19 received Ad26.COV2.S at low or high dose, single or two shots; five or six received placebo; per-sample allocation not given. Sampling happened 63 days after the first vaccine or placebo injection. Here the sequenced sample was peripheral blood, taken in a trial of Ad26.COV2.S vaccine versus placebo. These receptors were collected from a person aged 18-65 years who received the Ad26.COV2.S COVID-19 vaccine or a placebo.

This sequence joins TRBV29-1 and TRBJ1-1; D is undetermined. CDR3 length: 10 amino acids. The germline V gene encodes CDR1 SQVTM and CDR2 ANQGSEA. Trimming stripped 8 bases from V and 8 bases from J, with 12 bases between. The CDR3 sequence is CSHGMGEAFF. As DNA, the CDR3 is TGCAGCCATGGGATGGGCGAAGCTTTCTTT.

The chain joins TRBV2 to TRBJ1-1, with D maybe TRBD1 (5 bases). V lost 4 bases to trimming and J lost 11 bases, with 14 bases between them. The CDR3 spans 12 residues. CDR1 is SNHLY, CDR2 FYNNEI, per germline. The CDR3 region is CASSVVVWGAFF. Written as DNA, the CDR3 is TGTGCCAGCAGTGTGGTCGTTTGGGGCGCTTTCTTT.

The rearrangement links TRBV6-5 to TRBJ2-3; no clear D gene. V lost 8 bases and J lost 2, with 11 bases in between. The CDR3 is 13 residues long. Germline lookup yields CDR1 MNHEY and CDR2 SVGAGI. The chain's CDR3 is CASSNSLTDTQYF. DNA for the CDR3: TGTGCCAGCTCGAACAGCCTCACAGATACGCAGTATTTT.

The V call is TRBV7-3, the J call TRBJ2-7; 10 bases map to TRBD1. Per the germline V gene, CDR1 is SGHTA and CDR2 is FQGTGA. V shed 5 bases, J shed 6 bases, and the junction held 7 bases outside the gene matches. The length of the CDR3 is 14 residues. CDR3 DNA: TGTGCCAGCAGCCCGGACAGGGGGGCTCGCGAGCAGTACTTC. Protein product: CASSPDRGAREQYF. The whole variable domain, remainder taken from reference TRBV7-3 and TRBJ2-7, is GAGVSQTPSNKVTEKGKYVELRCDPISGHTALYWYRQSLGQGPEFLIYFQGTGAADDSGLPNDRFFAVRPEGSVSTLKIQRTERGDSAVYLCASSPDRGAREQYFGPGTRLTVT.

The chain employs TRBV5-1 and TRBJ2-1, with 7 bases aligning to TRBD1. V dropped 3 bases and J dropped 8; count of bases not matched to a gene: 5. The germline V gene encodes CDR1 SGHRS and CDR2 YFSETQ. The CDR3 covers 13 residues. As DNA, the CDR3 is TGCGCCAGCAGCTCGAGACAGGGTCATGAGCAGTTCTTC. It translates to CASSSRQGHEQFF.

This clone was seen just once. This chain joins TRBV19 and TRBJ2-7; possible D gene TRBD1, 5 bases. Trimming left V 5 bases short and J 0 bases short, with 14 bases between. Germline V gene lookup returns CDR1 LNHDA and CDR2 SQIVND (reference sequence). This CDR3 region has 15 residues. The chain's CDR3 is CASSLIQASSYEQYF. The CDR3 coding sequence is TGTGCCAGTAGTCTCATACAGGCGAGCTCCTACGAGCAGTACTTC.

The gene calls are TRBV7-3 and TRBJ2-3; 12 bases line up with TRBD1. The CDR3 has 16 residues. The V segment lost 5 bases and the J segment 3 bases; nucleotides outside the gene matches: 6. Per the germline V gene, CDR1 is SGHTA and CDR2 is FQGTGA. DNA of the CDR3: TGTGCCAGCAGCGTAAGGGGACAGGGGGCAACAGATACGCAGTATTTT. Translation: CASSVRGQGATDTQYF. Supplemented by reference TRBV7-3 and TRBJ2-3, the full variable domain reads GAGVSQTPSNKVTEKGKYVELRCDPISGHTALYWYRQSLGQGPEFLIYFQGTGAADDSGLPNDRFFAVRPEGSVSTLKIQRTERGDSAVYLCASSVRGQGATDTQYFGPGTRLTVL.

V usage is TRBV27 and J usage is TRBJ2-2, with no clear D. CDR3 length: 14 amino acids. V lost 4 bases and J 1 base, leaving 7 bases between the germline ends. The V gene's germline CDR1 is MNHEY and CDR2 SMNVEV (reference sequence). CDR3 sequence: CASSWKLNTGELFF. The CDR3 coding sequence is TGTGCCAGCAGTTGGAAGCTGAACACCGGGGAGCTGTTTTTT.

The chain joins TRBV5-1 to TRBJ2-1; TRBD2 matches 10 bases. Germline assignment: CDR1 SGHRS and CDR2 YFSETQ. The CDR3 covers 20 residues. The V gene end was trimmed by 1 base and the J gene end by 4 bases; junction bases not matched to a gene: 17. DNA of the CDR3: TGCGCCAGCAGCTTGACCCTAGCGGGAGTCGTGGGAAGGGAATACAATGAGCAGTTCTTC. Its translation is CASSLTLAGVVGREYNEQFF.

The chain is built from TRBV7-8 and TRBJ2-7; perhaps TRBD1 as D (5 bases). V dropped 5 bases and J dropped 4 bases, with 18 bases sitting between them. The CDR3 loop spans 15 amino acids. CDR1 and CDR2 (germline): SGHVS, FQNEAQ. The chain's CDR3 is CASSPEPVRGYEQYF. CDR3 sequence (DNA): TGTGCCAGCAGCCCGGAACCGGTAAGGGGATACGAGCAGTACTTC.

With respect to this clone: Other DNA sequences in the sample encode the same CDR3. The CDR3: CASSELAGYNEQFF. The CDR3 DNA reads TGTGCCAGCAGTGAATTGGCCGGATACAATGAGCAGTTCTTC. The chain recombines TRBV25-1 with TRBJ2-1, with D unresolved. The CDR3 extends over 14 amino acids. Germline CDR1 and CDR2: MGHDK and SYGVNS. Trimming removed 1 base from V and 4 bases from J, with 8 bases in between.

This rearrangement joins TRBV5-4 to TRBJ1-1; TRBD1 aligns across 10 bases. V was clipped by 1 base and J by 4 bases; unmatched bases: 16. This CDR3 comprises 19 residues. Germline V CDR1 and CDR2: SGHNT, YYREEE (reference sequence). CDR3 in amino acids: CASSLPHYWGTGEATEAFF. CDR3 bases: TGTGCCAGCAGCTTGCCCCATTACTGGGGGACAGGGGAAGCCACTGAAGCTTTCTTT.

The CDR3 loop is CASSLAERGGPDTQYF. CDR3 in DNA: TGCGCCAGCAGCTTGGCCGAGCGGGGGGGCCCAGATACGCAGTATTTT. V gene TRBV5-1 combines with J gene TRBJ2-3; 10 bases agree with TRBD2. Germline CDR1 and CDR2: SGHRS and YFSETQ. The CDR3 totals 16 residues. Trimming took 0 bases from V and 4 from J; bases not matched to a gene: 5. The variable domain in full, with the rest retrieved from reference TRBV5-1 and TRBJ2-3, is KAGVTQTPRYLIKTRGQQVTLSCSPISGHRSVSWYQQTPGQGLQFLFEYFSETQRNKGNFPGRFSGRQFSNSRSEMNVSTLELGDSALYLCASSLAERGGPDTQYFGPGTRLTVL.

This clone was found once. The chain employs TRBV6-5 and TRBJ1-1; 7 bases are shared with TRBD1. V was pared by 6 bases and J by 3 bases, with 7 bases of the junction left unmatched. CDR1 and CDR2 from the germline V gene are MNHEY and SVGAGI. The CDR3 runs to 14 residues. The CDR3 sequence: CASSTDRTDTEAFF. The CDR3 nucleotides read TGTGCCAGCAGCACGGACAGGACTGACACTGAAGCTTTCTTT.

This chain links TRBV4-2 with TRBJ2-3, with TRBD2 identical over 7 bases. CDR3 length equals 20 residues. The germline CDR1 and CDR2 sequences are LGHNA and YNFKEQ. V was pared by 0 bases and J by 0 bases, with 15 bases of the junction left unmatched. The CDR3 DNA reads as TGTGCCAGCAGCCAAGAGGGAGGGACCGACGAGGGAACCAGCACAGATACGCAGTATTTT. As protein: CASSQEGGTDEGTSTDTQYF.

This clone occurred once. The chain employs TRBV10-2 and TRBJ2-7; no clear D. CDR1 and CDR2 (germline): WSHSY, SAAADI. The germline V and J ends were trimmed by 5 bases and 0 bases, with 5 bases remaining between them. CDR3 length: 12 residues. In DNA form, the CDR3 reads TGCGCCAGCAGTTCAACCTCCTACGAGCAGTACTTC. It is translated as CASSSTSYEQYF.

The chain combines TRBV7-9 with TRBJ1-3; 11 bases agree with TRBD1. CDR3 size: 17 residues. Per the germline V gene, CDR1 is SEHNR and CDR2 is FQNEAQ (reference sequence). Trimming removed 5 bases from V and 6 bases from J; junction bases left unmatched: 12. The CDR3 sequence: CASSDRDRGGMVNTIYF. CDR3 in DNA: TGTGCCAGCAGCGACCGGGACAGGGGGGGTATGGTAAACACCATATATTTT.

The chain couples TRBV3-1 (or the pseudogene TRBV3-2) to TRBJ1-5; TRBD1 matches 9 bases. This CDR3 spans 15 amino acids. With V trimmed by 1 base and J by 5 bases, 3 bases remained unmatched. The germline CDR1 and CDR2 sequences are LGHDT and YNNKEL (reference sequence). For the CDR3, the DNA is TGTGCCAGCAGCCAAGGGGGGACAGGGTATCAGCCCCAGCATTTT. It codes for CASSQGGTGYQPQHF.

The chain has TRBV5-1 and TRBJ1-4; D remains unclear. Germline CDR1 SGHRS, CDR2 YFSETQ. Trimming removed 4 bases at V and 0 bases at J, with 10 bases between. This CDR3 spans 15 amino acids. The DNA for the CDR3 is TGCGCCAGCAGCCGGACGGCTGCAACTAATGAAAAACTGTTTTTT. Translated: CASSRTAATNEKLFF.

The gene calls are TRBV30 and TRBJ1-1; D call uncertain. The CDR3 is 13 amino acids. The germline gives CDR1 GTSNPN, CDR2 SVGIG (reference sequence). V lost 5 bases, J lost 5 bases, and 15 bases lay in between. The CDR3 nucleotides read TGTGCCTGGCGACGGGTTTTGGGGACTGAAGCTTTCTTT. Amino acid sequence: CAWRRVLGTEAFF.

The chain carries TRBV7-3 and TRBJ2-3; TRBD1 is a possible D gene (5 bases). The germline gives CDR1 SGHTA, CDR2 FQGTGA. The CDR3 is 14 amino acids. V was pared by 2 bases and J by 4 bases, with 10 bases between. CDR3: CASSLVQGADTQYF. DNA for the CDR3: TGTGCCAGCAGCTTAGTTCAAGGGGCAGATACGCAGTATTTT.

The rearrangement joins TRBV10-2 to TRBJ2-3; the match to TRBD1 covers 9 bases. Looked up from germline, CDR1 is WSHSY and CDR2 is SAAADI. J was trimmed by 2 bases and V by 7 bases; bases with no gene match: 7. The CDR3 runs to 15 residues. CDR3: CASTRTGADTDTQYF. CDR3 nucleotide sequence: TGCGCCAGCACACGGACAGGGGCGGACACAGATACGCAGTATTTT.

The rearrangement joins TRBV10-3 to TRBJ1-3; 11 nucleotides align to TRBD1. V trimming: 3 bases; J trimming: 4 bases; junction bases outside the gene matches: 2. The V gene's germline CDR1 is ENHRY and CDR2 SYGVKD. This CDR3 is 15 amino acids long. CDR3 coding DNA: TGTGCCATCAGTGAACGGACAGGGGGCGGAAACACCATATATTTT. Residues: CAISERTGGGNTIYF.

The chain has TRBV11-2 and TRBJ2-5; 7 nucleotides line up with TRBD2. This CDR3 spans 15 amino acids. Trimming removed 1 base from V and 2 bases from J; junction bases left unmatched: 4. Germline-derived CDR1 and CDR2 are SGHAT and FQNNGV. CDR3 in DNA: TGTGCCAGCAGCTTAGCCTGGGGGGGGCAAGAGACCCAGTACTTC. As protein: CASSLAWGGQETQYF.

The chain has TRBV3-1 (or the pseudogene TRBV3-2) and TRBJ2-5, with 7 bases matching TRBD2. Trimming cost V 4 bases and J 6 bases; bases outside gene matches: 5. CDR3 length: 13 amino acids. Per the germline V gene, CDR1 is LGHDT and CDR2 is YNNKEL (reference sequence). CDR3 sequence: CASSLGGWQTQYF. In nucleotides, the CDR3 is TGTGCCAGCAGCCTGGGAGGGTGGCAGACCCAGTACTTC.

This clone was counted a single time. The rearrangement uses TRBV19 and TRBJ2-1; 9 positions agree with TRBD2. The germline CDR1 and CDR2 sequences are LNHDA and SQIVND (reference sequence). The CDR3 sequence is 16 residues long. The V and J ends lost 0 bases and 8 bases, in that order; junction bases with no gene match: 8. CDR3 amino acids: CASSIDLVAGVYEQFF. CDR3 nucleotide sequence: TGTGCCAGTAGTATAGATCTGGTAGCGGGAGTCTATGAGCAGTTCTTC.

Details on this clone: Other DNA sequences in this sample translate to the same CDR3. CDR3 region: CASSFGGPGPQHF. The CDR3 bases are TGTGCCAGCAGTTTCGGGGGTCCTGGGCCCCAGCATTTT. This chain uses TRBV12-3 or TRBV12-4 with TRBJ1-5; weak D call: TRBD1 (5 bases). The CDR3 sequence is 13 residues long. V was cut by 3 bases and J by 9 bases, with 12 bases left in between.

CDR3 sequence (DNA): TGTGCCAGCAGTGAAACAGGGGGCGATAGGGTGACCCAGTACTTC. This sequence encodes CASSETGGDRVTQYF. The rearrangement uses TRBV2 and TRBJ2-5; 9 nucleotides line up with TRBD1. This CDR3 has 15 residues. V shed 2 bases, J shed 7 bases, and the junction held 8 bases outside the gene matches. The germline CDR1 and CDR2 sequences are SNHLY and FYNNEI.